This TCR beta chain was documented in a study of T-cell reconstitution after alpha-beta-depleted transplantation in children. Germline V CDR1 and CDR2: SGHAT, FQNNGV. The CDR3 extends over 15 amino acids. Unmatched junction bases numbered 5, after V lost 1 base and J lost 3 bases. It was with unique molecular identifiers that the TCRbeta library was prepared. TCRdb passed the PCR reads through MiXCR, listing each CDR3 protein once. In the table there are 450,000 to 700,000 distinct CDR3 sequences, roughly 30% of which are singletons. This clonotype was seen only a few times. This chain joins TRBV11-2 and TRBJ2-7, with 8 bases matching TRBD1. The source material was PBMCs, sampled before TCRalphabeta/CD19-depleted stem cell transplant. This clonotype was obtained from a boy less than two years old with Wiskott-Aldrich syndrome, due to receive a stem cell transplant. Written as DNA, the CDR3 is TGTGCCAGCAGCTTAGTGGGGACAGGATTCTACGAGCAGTACTTC. This sequence encodes CASSLVGTGFYEQYF.